The rows below give T cell receptor beta chains drawn from one sample of a study of blood T cell repertoires in COVID-19. Using immunoSEQ multiplex PCR, the repertoire was profiled, and TCRdb retains in-frame clones only, with some absent. The sample yields approximately 350,000 clones, 85% to 90% seen once. Material for sequencing was peripheral blood. The source is a woman aged 70-85 years with COVID-19, enrolled during active disease. The CDR3 runs from the conserved cysteine through the conserved F or W. The D gene is left open where the match is weak. Only part of the rows carry a size: once, few, many, or a class if the clone is expanded.

. . TRBJ2-7 TRBV5-4 TGTGCCAGCAGCCCGGAACAGGCTTCCTACGAGCAGTACTTC CASSPEQASYEQYF
. TRBD1 TRBJ1-4 TRBV5-4 TGTGCCAGCAGCCGTGGGACAGGCACTGAAAAACTGTTTTTT CASSRGTGTEKLFF
. . TRBJ1-6 TRBV5-4 TGTGCCAGCAGCAGAGGAGGCTGGGAAATCTATAATTCACCCCTCCACTTT CASSRGGWEIYNSPLHF
. . TRBJ1-4 TRBV28 TGTGCCAGCAGTTTACCGACAGGCCCTGAAAAACTGTTTTTT CASSLPTGPEKLFF
. . TRBJ1-1 TRBV3-1/TRBV3-2 TGTGCCAGCAGCCAAGATACAGGAACGAACACTGAAGCTTTCTTT CASSQDTGTNTEAFF
. TRBD2 TRBJ2-4 TRBV5-6 TGTGCCAGCAGCCCTGGGACTAGCAACATTCAGTACTTC CASSPGTSNIQYF
. . TRBJ2-7 TRBV10-2 TGCGCCGGAGGACGGAGCTCCTACGAGCAGTACTTC CAGGRSSYEQYF
. . TRBJ2-1 TRBV27 TGTGCCAGCAGTTCCACGAGCGAAGGCTCCTACAATGAGCAGTTCTTC CASSSTSEGSYNEQFF
. TRBD1 TRBJ1-2 TRBV5-1 TGCGCCAGCAGCACCGGACAGGGGGCGCAGGGCTACACCTTC CASSTGQGAQGYTF
. . TRBJ1-1 TRBV21-1 TGTGCCAGCAGCAAAGGGGAGGGCCGGAACACTGAAGCTTTCTTT CASSKGEGRNTEAFF
. TRBD1 TRBJ1-2 TRBV5-1 TGCGCCAGCAGCTTGGCGACAGGGAACTATGGCTACACCTTC CASSLATGNYGYTF
. TRBD1 TRBJ1-2 TRBV19 TGTGCCAGTAGTTTCGGACAGGGGGCGACTGGCTACACCTTC CASSFGQGATGYTF
few . TRBJ1-5 TRBV4-3 TGCGCCAGCAGCCAAGAGGTATCGACAGCCCGGCCCCAGCATTTT CASSQEVSTARPQHF
. . TRBJ1-2 TRBV2 TGTGCCAGCAGTGAAACGGGGGGACCCACCTATGGCTACACCTTC CASSETGGPTYGYTF
. TRBD1 TRBJ2-7 TRBV9 TGTGCCAGCAGCACCTGGACAGGGGAGGGCGAGCAGTACTTC CASSTWTGEGEQYF
. . TRBJ2-7 TRBV28 TGTGCCAGCCAAAGCCTCTACGAGCAGTACTTC CASQSLYEQYF
. TRBD2 TRBJ2-5 TRBV7-2 TGTGCCAGCAGCTTGCGACTAGCGGGGGCGCCTATCCAAGAGACCCAGTACTTC CASSLRLAGAPIQETQYF
. . TRBJ1-5 TRBV12-3/TRBV12-4 TGTGCCAGCAGTTTTGGGGGGGGTCAGCCCCAGCATTTT CASSFGGGQPQHF
. TRBD1 TRBJ1-2 TRBV12-5 TGTGCTAGTGGTTTTGACCCGGGACAGGGGAATGGCTACACCTTC CASGFDPGQGNGYTF
. . TRBJ2-2 TRBV6-5 TGTGCCAGTACCCACAGGATTGGCGGGGAGCTGTTTTTT CASTHRIGGELFF
once TRBD1 TRBJ1-6 TRBV6-5 TGTGCCGGGCAGGGGGTAGTAGGAAATTCACCCCTCCACTTT CAGQGVVGNSPLHF
. TRBD2 TRBJ2-2 TRBV7-2 TGTGCCAGCAGCCTTAGCGGGGGAGGCACCGGGGAGCTGTTTTTT CASSLSGGGTGELFF
. . TRBJ2-3 TRBV5-1 TGCGCCAGCAGCTTAGAAAACAGTCTCTACACAGATACGCAGTATTTT CASSLENSLYTDTQYF
. . TRBJ2-7 TRBV6-4 TGTGCCAGCAGGGAGAAATATCACGAGCAGTACTTC CASREKYHEQYF
. TRBD1 TRBJ1-1 TRBV10-2 TGCGCCATCCGACAGGGAGCCCTTCGGGGAGCTGAAGCTTTCTTT CAIRQGALRGAEAFF
. TRBD1 TRBJ1-3 TRBV4-3 TGCGCCAGCAGCTATGGGACAGGGACTGGAAACACCATATATTTT CASSYGTGTGNTIYF
. . TRBJ2-3 TRBV4-2 TGTGCCAGCAGCCAAGACTTAGCAGATACGCAGTATTTT CASSQDLADTQYF
. . TRBJ1-1 TRBV5-4 TGTGCCAGCAGCGCCTGGGAGGGTGAAGCTTTCTTT CASSAWEGEAFF
. . TRBJ1-2 TRBV24-1 TGTGCCACCAGTGATCAGGGGAGGGACTATGGCTACACCTTC CATSDQGRDYGYTF
. . TRBJ1-1 TRBV27 TGTGCCAGCAGTCCTAATACGGGCACTGAAGCTTTCTTT CASSPNTGTEAFF
. . TRBJ2-1 TRBV10-3 TGTGCCATCGGGAGGGGGGACAATGAGCAGTTCTTC CAIGRGDNEQFF
. TRBD1 TRBJ1-2 TRBV7-9 TGTGCCAGCACCCACCCGGACAGGGGCTATGGCTACACCTTC CASTHPDRGYGYTF
. . TRBJ2-3 TRBV18 TGTGCCAGCTCACCACTAGGGACACAAAGCACAGATACGCAGTATTTT CASSPLGTQSTDTQYF
. . TRBJ1-1 TRBV10-3 TGTGCCATCAGTGGAGGGGGTAGAACTGAAGCTTTCTTT CAISGGGRTEAFF
once . TRBJ2-2 TRBV7-9 TGTGCCAGCGGTGGGGGGAGCACCGGGGAGCTGTTTTTT CASGGGSTGELFF
. TRBD1 TRBJ1-1 TRBV19 TGTGCCAGTAGGAAGCCGGGACAGGGTTCTGAAGCTTTCTTT CASRKPGQGSEAFF
. TRBD1 TRBJ2-7 TRBV7-2 TGTGCCAGCAGCTTAAGCGGGACAGGGTCATTCGAGCAGTACTTC CASSLSGTGSFEQYF
. . TRBJ1-1 TRBV12-3/TRBV12-4 TGTGCCAGCAGTTTTTCGGGCACTGAAGCTTTCTTT CASSFSGTEAFF
. . TRBJ2-7 TRBV30 TGTGCCTGGACCTCTCCCGGACAGTCCTACGAGCAGTACTTC CAWTSPGQSYEQYF
once TRBD1 TRBJ1-6 TRBV5-1 TGCGCCAGCAGGCAGGCAACAGGGGTCCCCACAAACTCACCCCTCCACTTT CASRQATGVPTNSPLHF
. TRBD2 TRBJ2-2 TRBV2 TGTGCCAGAGATACTAGCGGGGGCACCGGGGAGCTGTTTTTT CARDTSGGTGELFF
. . TRBJ2-1 TRBV30 TGTGCCTGGAGTCCTTCTGTCGGTGAGCAGTTCTTC CAWSPSVGEQFF
. TRBD1 TRBJ2-5 TRBV9 TGTGCCAGCAGCCCCACGGGACAGGCGCGACAAGAGACCCAGTACTTC CASSPTGQARQETQYF
. TRBD1 TRBJ2-7 TRBV27 TGTGCCAGCAGTTTCGGGGACAGGGCCTACGAGCAGTACTTC CASSFGDRAYEQYF
. . TRBJ2-7 TRBV10-1 TGCGCCAGCTCCCCCGTGCCGGGGGACGAGCAGTACTTC CASSPVPGDEQYF
. . TRBJ2-1 TRBV29-1 TGCAGCCTAAGCAGACAATACAATGAGCAGTTCTTC CSLSRQYNEQFF
. . TRBJ2-1 TRBV12-3/TRBV12-4 TGTGCCAGCAGTTTAGTACAAAATGAGCAGTTCTTC CASSLVQNEQFF
once . TRBJ1-3 TRBV14 TGTGCCAGCAGCCATTTGCCCAGAAACTCTGGAAACACCATATATTTT CASSHLPRNSGNTIYF
. . TRBJ2-2 TRBV19 TGTGCCACCACAGCCCCGAACACCGGGGAGCTGTTTTTT CATTAPNTGELFF